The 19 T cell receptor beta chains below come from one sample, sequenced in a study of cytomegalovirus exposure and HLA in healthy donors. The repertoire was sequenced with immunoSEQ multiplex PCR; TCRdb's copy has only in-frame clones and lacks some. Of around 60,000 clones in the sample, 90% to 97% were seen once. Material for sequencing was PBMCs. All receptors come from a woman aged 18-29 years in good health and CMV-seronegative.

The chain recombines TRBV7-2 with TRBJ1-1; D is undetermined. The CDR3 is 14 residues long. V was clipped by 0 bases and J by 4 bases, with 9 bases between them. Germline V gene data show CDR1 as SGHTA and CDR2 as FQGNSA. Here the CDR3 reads CASSLARVATEAFF. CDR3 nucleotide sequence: TGTGCCAGCAGCTTAGCGAGGGTTGCCACTGAAGCTTTCTTT.

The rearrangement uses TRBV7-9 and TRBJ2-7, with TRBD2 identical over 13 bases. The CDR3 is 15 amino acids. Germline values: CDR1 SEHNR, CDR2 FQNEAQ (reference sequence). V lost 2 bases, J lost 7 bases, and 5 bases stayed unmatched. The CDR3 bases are TGTGCCAGCAGCTTACCCGGACTAGCGGGAGCTGAGCAGTACTTC. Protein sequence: CASSLPGLAGAEQYF.

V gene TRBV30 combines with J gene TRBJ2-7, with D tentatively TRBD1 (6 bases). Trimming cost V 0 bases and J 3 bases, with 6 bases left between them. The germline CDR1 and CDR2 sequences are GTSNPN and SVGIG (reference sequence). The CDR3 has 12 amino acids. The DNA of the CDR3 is TGTGCCTGGAGTGTACAGGGCTACGAGCAGTACTTC. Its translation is CAWSVQGYEQYF.

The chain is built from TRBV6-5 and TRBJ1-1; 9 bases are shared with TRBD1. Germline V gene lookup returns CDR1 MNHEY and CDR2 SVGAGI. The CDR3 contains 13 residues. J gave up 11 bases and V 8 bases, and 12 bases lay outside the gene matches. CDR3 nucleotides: TGTGCCAGCGGAACAAACAGGGGGCAGGGGGCTTTCTTT. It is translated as CASGTNRGQGAFF.

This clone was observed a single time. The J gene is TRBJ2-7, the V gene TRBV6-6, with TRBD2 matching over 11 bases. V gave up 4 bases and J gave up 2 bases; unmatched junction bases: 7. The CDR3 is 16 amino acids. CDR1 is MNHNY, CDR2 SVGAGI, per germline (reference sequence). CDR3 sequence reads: CASSSVRTSGPYEQYF. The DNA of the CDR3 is TGTGCCAGCAGTTCCGTACGGACTAGCGGGCCCTACGAGCAGTACTTC.

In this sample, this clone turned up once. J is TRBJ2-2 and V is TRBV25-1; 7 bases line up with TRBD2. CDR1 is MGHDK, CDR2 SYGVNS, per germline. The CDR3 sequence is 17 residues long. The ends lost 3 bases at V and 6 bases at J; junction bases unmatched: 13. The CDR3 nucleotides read TGTGCCAGCAGTGACCCCCCCGGGGGGAGGGAAGCCGGGGAGCTGTTTTTT. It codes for CASSDPPGGREAGELFF.

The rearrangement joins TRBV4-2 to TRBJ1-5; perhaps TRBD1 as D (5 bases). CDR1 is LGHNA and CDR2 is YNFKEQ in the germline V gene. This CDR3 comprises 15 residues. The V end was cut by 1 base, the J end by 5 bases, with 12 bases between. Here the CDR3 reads CASSQGPTGDQPQHF. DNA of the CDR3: TGTGCCAGCAGCCAAGGCCCCACGGGGGATCAGCCCCAGCATTTT.

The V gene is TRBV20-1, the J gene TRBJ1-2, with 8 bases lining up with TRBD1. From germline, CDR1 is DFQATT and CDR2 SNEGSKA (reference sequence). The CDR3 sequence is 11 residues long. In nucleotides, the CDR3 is TGCAATGTACAGGGGGACTATGGCTACACCTTC. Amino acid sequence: CNVQGDYGYTF.

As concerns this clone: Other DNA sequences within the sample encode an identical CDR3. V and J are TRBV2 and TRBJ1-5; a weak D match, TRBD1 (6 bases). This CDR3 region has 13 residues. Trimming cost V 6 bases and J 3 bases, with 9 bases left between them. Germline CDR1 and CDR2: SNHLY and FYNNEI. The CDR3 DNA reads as TGTGCCAGCAGCCGGGACACCAATCAGCCCCAGCATTTT. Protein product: CASSRDTNQPQHF.

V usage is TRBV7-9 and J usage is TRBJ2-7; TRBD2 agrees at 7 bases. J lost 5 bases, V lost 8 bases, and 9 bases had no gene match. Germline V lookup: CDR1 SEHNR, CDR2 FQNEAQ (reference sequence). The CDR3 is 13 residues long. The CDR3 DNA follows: TGTGCCAGCGGGCGGGGGAGTCCCGACGAGCAGTACTTC. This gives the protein CASGRGSPDEQYF.

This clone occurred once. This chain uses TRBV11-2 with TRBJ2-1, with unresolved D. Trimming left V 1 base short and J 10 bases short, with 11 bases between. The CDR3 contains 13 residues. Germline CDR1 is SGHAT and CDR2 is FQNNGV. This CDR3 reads CASSLGLVGEQFF. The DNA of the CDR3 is TGTGCCAGCAGCTTAGGTTTGGTGGGCGAGCAGTTCTTC.

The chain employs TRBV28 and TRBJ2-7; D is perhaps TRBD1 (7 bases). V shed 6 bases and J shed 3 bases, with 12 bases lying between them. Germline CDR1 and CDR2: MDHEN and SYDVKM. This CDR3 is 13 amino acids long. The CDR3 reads CASSPGDSYEQYF. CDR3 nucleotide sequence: TGTGCCAGCAGCCCGGGGGACAGCTACGAGCAGTACTTC.

The chain's CDR3 is CASSLPPRGETQYF. The DNA of the CDR3 is TGTGCCAGCAGTCTCCCACCCCGGGGGGAGACCCAGTACTTC. The gene calls are TRBV28 and TRBJ2-5, with D possibly being TRBD2 (6 bases). Trimming pared 5 bases from V and 5 bases from J, leaving 15 bases between. The CDR3 consists of 14 residues. Germline V lookup: CDR1 MDHEN, CDR2 SYDVKM.

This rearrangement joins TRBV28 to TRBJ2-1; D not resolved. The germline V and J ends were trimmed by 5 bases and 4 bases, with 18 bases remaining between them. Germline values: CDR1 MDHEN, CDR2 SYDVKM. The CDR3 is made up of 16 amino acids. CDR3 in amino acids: CASSATRLEKYNEQFF. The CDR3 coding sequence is TGTGCCAGCAGTGCCACCCGGCTGGAGAAATACAATGAGCAGTTCTTC.

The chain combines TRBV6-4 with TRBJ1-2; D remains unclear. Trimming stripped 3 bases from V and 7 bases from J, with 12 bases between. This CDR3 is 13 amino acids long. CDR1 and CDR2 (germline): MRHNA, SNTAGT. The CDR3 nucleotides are TGTGCCAGCAGTGAGTCGGGGAGGTTTGGCTACACCTTC. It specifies CASSESGRFGYTF.

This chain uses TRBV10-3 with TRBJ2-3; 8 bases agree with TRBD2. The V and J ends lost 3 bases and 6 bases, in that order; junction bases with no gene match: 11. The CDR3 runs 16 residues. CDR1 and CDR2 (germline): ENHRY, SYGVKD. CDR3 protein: CAISDSRGGGPDTQYF. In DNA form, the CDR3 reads TGTGCCATCAGTGACTCACGCGGCGGGGGGCCCGATACGCAGTATTTT.

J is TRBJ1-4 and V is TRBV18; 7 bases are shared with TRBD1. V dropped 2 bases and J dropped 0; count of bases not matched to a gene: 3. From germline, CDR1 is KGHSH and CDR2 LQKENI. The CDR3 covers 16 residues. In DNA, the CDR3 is TGTGCCAGCTCACCAGGGACAGTTGCAACTAATGAAAAACTGTTTTTT. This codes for CASSPGTVATNEKLFF.

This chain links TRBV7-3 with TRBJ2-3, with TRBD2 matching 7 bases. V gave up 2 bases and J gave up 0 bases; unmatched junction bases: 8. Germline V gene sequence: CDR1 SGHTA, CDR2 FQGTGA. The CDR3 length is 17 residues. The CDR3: CASSLWGGPPSTDTQYF. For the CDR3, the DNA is TGTGCCAGCAGCTTATGGGGGGGACCGCCTAGCACAGATACGCAGTATTTT.

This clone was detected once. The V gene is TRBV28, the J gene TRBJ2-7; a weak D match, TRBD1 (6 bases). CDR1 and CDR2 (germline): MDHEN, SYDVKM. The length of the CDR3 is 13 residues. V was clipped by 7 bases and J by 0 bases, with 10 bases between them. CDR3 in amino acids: CASTRTDSYEQYF. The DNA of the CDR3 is TGTGCCAGCACAAGGACAGACTCCTACGAGCAGTACTTC.